This note documents a single TCR beta chain sequence. These data belong to a study of cytomegalovirus exposure and HLA in healthy donors. Across the whole study: Clustering assigned roughly 81% of the approximately 400 genotyped donors to the Caucasian-associated ancestry cluster.

The ends were cut back, 5 bases at V and 2 bases at J, with 15 bases in the middle. Germline CDR1 SGHVS, CDR2 FNYEAQ. CDR3 length: 15 residues. Both 60 Vbeta primers and 13 Jbeta primers went into the PCR. The protocol was immunoSEQ multiplex PCR, while the TCRdb copy is restricted to in-frame clones and leaves out a portion. Here the sample spans some 110,000 clones, less than 85% being singletons. The origin of this receptor is a man aged 55 to 69 in good health and CMV-seronegative. The sequenced sample consisted of PBMCs. The rearrangement links TRBV7-6 to TRBJ1-1; D ambiguous. This chain's CDR3 is CASSDGKAGNTEAFF. The CDR3 DNA reads TGTGCCAGCAGCGACGGGAAGGCGGGTAACACTGAAGCTTTCTTT.